The 19 T cell receptor beta chains below were found in one sample sequenced in a study of blood T cells in healthy people across ages. PCR was performed a second time for about 6 to 12 cycles using a sample-barcoded 5' primer and a J-beta primer mix. Each CDR3 protein gets one entry after TCRdb re-called the 5' RACE reads with MiXCR. Among under 1 million distinct CDR3 sequences, about 42% were seen once, and the ten largest hold around 21%. The sample consisted of blood. The receptors originated from a man aged 55-75 years in good health.

The sample holds many counts of this clonotype. V and J are TRBV4-1 and TRBJ2-5; D possibly corresponds to TRBD1 (5 bases). Germline V gene lookup returns CDR1 MGHRA and CDR2 YSYEKL. This CDR3 is built from 18 residues. The V gene lost 0 bases and the J gene lost 5 bases, with 22 bases spanning the gap. The CDR3: CASSQDFGFQGWSETQYF. CDR3 DNA: TGCGCCAGCAGCCAAGATTTCGGGTTCCAGGGTTGGTCGGAGACCCAGTACTTC.

This clonotype was seen more than once but under ten times. The CDR3 sequence is CASSYRTGGSDGYTF. As DNA, the CDR3 is TGTGCCAGCAGTTACCGGACAGGGGGCTCGGATGGCTACACCTTC. The chain recombines TRBV6-2 or TRBV6-3 with TRBJ1-2, with 11 bases matching TRBD1. Per germline, CDR1 MNHEY and CDR2 SVGEGT. V dropped 2 bases and J dropped 6; count of bases not matched to a gene: 5. This CDR3 contains 15 residues.

The chain couples TRBV5-1 to TRBJ2-5; D is perhaps TRBD1 (6 bases). V lost 4 bases and J lost 0, with 10 bases in between. The CDR3 runs 14 residues. The V gene's germline CDR1 is SGHRS and CDR2 YFSETQ. In nucleotides, the CDR3 is TGCGCCAGCAGCGGAACAGGGTACCAAGAGACCCAGTACTTC. Amino acids: CASSGTGYQETQYF.

Only a few counts were recorded for this clonotype. This sequence joins TRBV4-3 and TRBJ2-2, with a tentative D call TRBD1 (6 bases). The CDR3 runs 13 residues. The V and J ends lost 4 bases and 6 bases respectively, with 9 bases between them. CDR1 and CDR2 (germline): LGHNA, YSLEER. For the CDR3, the DNA is TGCGCCAGCAGCCGGACAGCCCCCGGGGAGCTGTTTTTT. Encoded protein: CASSRTAPGELFF.

This clonotype was observed a handful of times. CDR3 nucleotide sequence: TGTGCCAGCAGCTTTCCCAGGGCTACTAATGAAAAACTGTTTTTT. Encoded protein: CASSFPRATNEKLFF. This chain links TRBV7-9 with TRBJ1-4; D may be TRBD1 (5 bases). Per germline, CDR1 SEHNR and CDR2 FQNEAQ (reference sequence). Trimming stripped 3 bases from V and 2 bases from J, with 10 bases between. The CDR3 runs to 15 residues. Based on the CDR3 plus reference TRBV7-9 and TRBJ1-4, the full variable domain is DTGVSQNPRHKITKRGQNVTFRCDPISEHNRLYWYRQTLGQGPEFLTYFQNEAQLEKSRLLSDRFSAERPKGSFSTLEIQRTEQGDSAMYLCASSFPRATNEKLFFGSGTQLSVL.

The gene calls are TRBV20-1 and TRBJ2-7, with D perhaps assigned TRBD1 or TRBD2 (5 bases each). Germline V gene data show CDR1 as DFQATT and CDR2 as SNEGSKA (reference sequence). The germline V and J ends were trimmed by 6 bases and 0 bases, with 15 bases remaining between them. The length of the CDR3 is 14 residues. This CDR3 reads CSAQGRKSSYEQYF. Here the CDR3 DNA reads TGCAGTGCCCAGGGACGGAAAAGCTCCTACGAGCAGTACTTC.

This clonotype has only a few counts. The chain recombines TRBV15 with TRBJ2-5; D might be TRBD2 (6 bases). CDR3 size: 14 residues. The ends were cut back, 3 bases at V and 4 bases at J, with 12 bases in the middle. CDR1 is LNHNV, CDR2 YYDKDF, per germline (reference sequence). The CDR3 loop is CATSRRQRVETQYF. CDR3 nucleotides: TGTGCCACCAGCAGGCGCCAGCGGGTAGAGACCCAGTACTTC.

V gene TRBV3-1 combines with J gene TRBJ1-2; maybe TRBD1 (5 bases). V gave up 3 bases and J gave up 7 bases, with 12 bases separating them. Looked up from germline, CDR1 is LGHDT and CDR2 is YNNKEL (reference sequence). The CDR3 is 13 residues long. CDR3 nucleotide sequence: TGTGCCAGCAGCCACATCAGGGCGGGTGGCTACACCTTC. This sequence encodes CASSHIRAGGYTF.

The chain joins TRBV9 to TRBJ2-5; no clear D. The CDR3 covers 16 residues. V was clipped by 4 bases and J by 2 bases, with 18 bases between them. The germline gives CDR1 SGDLS, CDR2 YYNGEE. CDR3 in amino acids: CASSPTEAMIQETQYF. Here the CDR3 DNA reads TGTGCCAGCAGCCCCACGGAAGCTATGATACAAGAGACCCAGTACTTC.

This clonotype was counted between two and nine times. CDR3 coding DNA: TGTGCCAGCAGCTTGGCGGTCTTTGTAGAGACCCAGTACTTC. Residues: CASSLAVFVETQYF. This rearrangement joins TRBV7-8 to TRBJ2-5; unclear D gene. Germline V gene sequence: CDR1 SGHVS, CDR2 FQNEAQ. V was shortened by 3 bases and J by 4 bases, with 12 bases between the two germline ends. This CDR3 spans 14 amino acids.

The genes are TRBV6-5 and TRBJ1-1; D is ambiguous. Trimming took off 7 bases at V and 3 bases at J, with 12 bases between the two ends. The CDR3 has 13 residues. CDR1 and CDR2 from the germline V gene are MNHEY and SVGAGI. The CDR3 sequence: CASKIKWDTEAFF. DNA of the CDR3: TGTGCCAGCAAAATCAAGTGGGACACTGAAGCTTTCTTT.

This clonotype was counted between two and nine times. The chain carries TRBV2 and TRBJ2-5, with D maybe TRBD1 (6 bases). The CDR3 consists of 12 residues. V was shortened by 8 bases and J by 1 base, with 8 bases between the two germline ends. Germline CDR1 and CDR2: SNHLY and FYNNEI. The CDR3 reads CASGDIQETQYF. CDR3 DNA: TGTGCCAGCGGGGACATCCAAGAGACCCAGTACTTC.

The chain employs TRBV4-1 and TRBJ2-5; D unresolved. CDR1 and CDR2 from the germline V gene are MGHRA and YSYEKL. V lost 4 bases to trimming and J lost 1 base, with 16 bases between them. CDR3 length equals 16 residues. CDR3 loop: CASSLTPLWGQETQYF. The CDR3 DNA follows: TGCGCCAGCAGCCTCACACCGCTCTGGGGCCAAGAGACCCAGTACTTC.

This clonotype was counted only a few times. The V call is TRBV27, the J call TRBJ1-5, with D possibly matching TRBD1 (5 bases). CDR3 size: 13 residues. The germline CDR1 and CDR2 sequences are MNHEY and SMNVEV (reference sequence). Trimming pared 3 bases from V and 7 bases from J, leaving 10 bases between. CDR3 region: CASSFSREQPQHF. The CDR3 nucleotides are TGTGCCAGCAGTTTCTCCAGGGAACAGCCCCAGCATTTT.

The gene calls are TRBV5-5 and TRBJ2-7, with TRBD1 matching over 8 bases. V shed 2 bases and J 3 bases; nucleotides not matched to a gene: 7. This CDR3 is built from 15 residues. CDR1 SGHKS and CDR2 YYEKEE come from the germline V gene (reference sequence). The CDR3 protein is CASSLKSDRVYEQYF. DNA of the CDR3: TGTGCCAGCAGCTTAAAGTCGGACAGGGTCTACGAGCAGTACTTC.

V gene TRBV3-1 combines with J gene TRBJ1-4, with D perhaps TRBD1 (5 bases). Trimming stripped 1 base from V and 6 bases from J, with 15 bases between. Germline assignment: CDR1 LGHDT and CDR2 YNNKEL (reference sequence). The CDR3 has 16 residues. CDR3 residues: CASSQVARGGDEKLFF. As DNA, the CDR3 is TGTGCCAGCAGCCAAGTGGCGAGGGGCGGCGATGAAAAACTGTTTTTT.

The V and J genes are TRBV12-3 or TRBV12-4 and TRBJ1-4; D unresolved. CDR3 length: 14 residues. V was pared by 1 base and J by 10 bases, with 13 bases between. The CDR3 loop is CASSLGYAGGKLFF. CDR3 DNA sequence: TGTGCCAGCAGTTTAGGATACGCGGGTGGAAAACTGTTTTTT.

This clonotype occurred a few times. The chain carries TRBV25-1 and TRBJ2-3; D is possibly TRBD2 (6 bases). The V end lost 5 bases, the J end lost 1 base, and 13 bases lay between the germline ends. This CDR3 spans 15 amino acids. Looked up from germline, CDR1 is MGHDK and CDR2 is SYGVNS. The CDR3 here is CASSIPGLCTDTQYF. DNA for the CDR3: TGTGCCAGCAGTATACCGGGACTCTGCACAGATACGCAGTATTTT.

This clonotype has just one count. J is TRBJ2-5 and V is TRBV10-2, with 11 bases that match TRBD2. CDR1 WSHSY and CDR2 SAAADI come from the germline V gene. This CDR3 has 16 residues. After removal of 4 bases from V and 4 bases from J, the junction contained 8 bases not matched to a gene. CDR3 bases: TGCGCCAGCAGTGGACTAGCGGGGACTGGCTTAGAGACCCAGTACTTC. Residues: CASSGLAGTGLETQYF.